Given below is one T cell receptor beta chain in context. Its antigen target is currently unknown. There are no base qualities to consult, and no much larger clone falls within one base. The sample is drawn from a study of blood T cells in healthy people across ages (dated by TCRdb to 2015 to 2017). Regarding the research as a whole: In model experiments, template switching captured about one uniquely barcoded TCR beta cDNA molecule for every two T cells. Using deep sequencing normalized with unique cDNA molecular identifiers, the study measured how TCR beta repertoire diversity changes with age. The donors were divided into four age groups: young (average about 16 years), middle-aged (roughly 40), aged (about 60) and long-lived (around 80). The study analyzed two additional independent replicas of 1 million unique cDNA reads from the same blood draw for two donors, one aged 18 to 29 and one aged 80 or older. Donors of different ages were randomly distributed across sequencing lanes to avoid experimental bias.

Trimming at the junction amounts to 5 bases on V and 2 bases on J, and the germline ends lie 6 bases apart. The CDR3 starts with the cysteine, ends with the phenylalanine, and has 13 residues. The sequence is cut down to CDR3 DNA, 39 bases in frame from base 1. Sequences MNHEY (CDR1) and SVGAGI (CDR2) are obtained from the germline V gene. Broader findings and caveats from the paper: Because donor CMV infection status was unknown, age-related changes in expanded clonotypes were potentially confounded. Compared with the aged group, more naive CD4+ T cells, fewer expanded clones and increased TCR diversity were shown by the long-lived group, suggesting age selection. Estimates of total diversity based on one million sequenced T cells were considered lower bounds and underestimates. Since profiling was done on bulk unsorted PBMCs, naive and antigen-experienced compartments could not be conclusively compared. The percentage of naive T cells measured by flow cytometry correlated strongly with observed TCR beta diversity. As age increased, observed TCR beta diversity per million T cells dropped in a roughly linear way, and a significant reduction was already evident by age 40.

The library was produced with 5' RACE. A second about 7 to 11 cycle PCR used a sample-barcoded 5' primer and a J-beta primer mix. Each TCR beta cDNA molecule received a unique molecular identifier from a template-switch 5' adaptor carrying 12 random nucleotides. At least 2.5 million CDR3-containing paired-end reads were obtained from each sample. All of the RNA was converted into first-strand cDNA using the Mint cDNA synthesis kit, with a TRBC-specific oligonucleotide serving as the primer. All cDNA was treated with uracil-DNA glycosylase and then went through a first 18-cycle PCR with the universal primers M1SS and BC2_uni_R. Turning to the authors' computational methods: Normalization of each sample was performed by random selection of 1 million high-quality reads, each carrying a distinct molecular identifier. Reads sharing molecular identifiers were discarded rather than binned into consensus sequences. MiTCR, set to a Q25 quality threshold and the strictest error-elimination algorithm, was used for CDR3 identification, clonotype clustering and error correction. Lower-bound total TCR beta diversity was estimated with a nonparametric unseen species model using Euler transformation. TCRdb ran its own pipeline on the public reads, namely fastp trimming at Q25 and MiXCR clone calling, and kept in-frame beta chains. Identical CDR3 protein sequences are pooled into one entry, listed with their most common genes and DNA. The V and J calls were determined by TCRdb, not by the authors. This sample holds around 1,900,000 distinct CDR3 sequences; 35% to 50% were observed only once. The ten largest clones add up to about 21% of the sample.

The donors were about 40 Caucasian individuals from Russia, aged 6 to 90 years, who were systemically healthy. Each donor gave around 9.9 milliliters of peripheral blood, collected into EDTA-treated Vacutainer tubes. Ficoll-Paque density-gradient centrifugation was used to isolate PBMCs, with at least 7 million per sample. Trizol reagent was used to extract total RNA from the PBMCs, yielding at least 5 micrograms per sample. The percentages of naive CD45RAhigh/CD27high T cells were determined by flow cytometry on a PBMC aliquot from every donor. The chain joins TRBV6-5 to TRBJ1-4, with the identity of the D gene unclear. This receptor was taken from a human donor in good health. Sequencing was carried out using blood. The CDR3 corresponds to CASSRTTNEKLFF. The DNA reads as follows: TGTGCCAGCAGTCGCACCACTAATGAAAAACTGTTTTTT.